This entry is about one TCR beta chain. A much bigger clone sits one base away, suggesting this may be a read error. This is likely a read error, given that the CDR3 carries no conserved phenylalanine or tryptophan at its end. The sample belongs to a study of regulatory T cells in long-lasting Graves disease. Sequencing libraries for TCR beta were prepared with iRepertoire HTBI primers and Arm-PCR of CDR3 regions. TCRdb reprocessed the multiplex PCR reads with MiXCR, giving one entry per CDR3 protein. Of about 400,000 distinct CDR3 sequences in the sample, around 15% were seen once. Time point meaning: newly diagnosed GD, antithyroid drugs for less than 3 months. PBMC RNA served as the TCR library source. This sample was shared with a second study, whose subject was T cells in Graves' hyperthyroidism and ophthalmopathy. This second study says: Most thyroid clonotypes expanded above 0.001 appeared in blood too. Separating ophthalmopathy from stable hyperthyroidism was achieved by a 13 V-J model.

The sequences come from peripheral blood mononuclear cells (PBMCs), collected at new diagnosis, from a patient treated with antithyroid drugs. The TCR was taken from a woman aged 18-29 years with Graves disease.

CDR3 bases: TGTGCCAGCAGCTTAGCGAGGGGGTATTCTGAAGCTTTCCTT. Encoded protein: CASSLARGYSEAFL. V usage is TRBV7-8 and J usage is TRBJ1-1; D perhaps matches TRBD1 (6 bases). The CDR3 loop spans 14 amino acids. CDR1 SGHVS and CDR2 FQNEAQ come from the germline V gene. The V and J ends lost 0 bases and 6 bases respectively, with 11 bases between them.